Below are 10 T cell receptor beta chains sequenced from a single sample in a study of T cell responses to AZD1222 COVID-19 vaccine. The data were produced by immunoSEQ multiplex PCR, yet TCRdb's version contains in-frame clones alone and is incomplete. The table records roughly 120,000 clones, roughly 86% of them present only once. Here the sequenced sample was peripheral blood, taken 28 days after the second AZD1222 dose. All receptors derive from an adult who received the AZD1222 COVID-19 vaccine.

This clone was recorded once. The V and J genes are TRBV10-2 and TRBJ1-4; 9 bases match TRBD1. J was trimmed by 4 bases and V by 8 bases; bases with no gene match: 11. The CDR3 covers 16 residues. Per germline, CDR1 WSHSY and CDR2 SAAADI. Here the CDR3 reads CASQPGQGYINEKLFF. In DNA form, the CDR3 reads TGCGCCAGCCAGCCGGGACAGGGCTATATTAATGAAAAACTGTTTTTT.

This clone was detected only a few times. This chain links TRBV4-3 with TRBJ2-5, with D perhaps matching TRBD2 (6 bases). Germline values: CDR1 LGHNA, CDR2 YSLEER. This CDR3 comprises 16 residues. Trimming stripped 0 bases from V and 7 bases from J, with 18 bases between. CDR3 sequence: CASSQEAWTKEGTQYF. The CDR3 region has the DNA TGCGCCAGCAGCCAAGAGGCATGGACCAAGGAGGGGACCCAGTACTTC.

The chain combines TRBV7-9 with TRBJ1-5, with D perhaps TRBD1 (5 bases). The germline V and J ends were trimmed by 4 bases and 6 bases, with 25 bases remaining between them. The CDR3 sequence is 18 residues long. Germline V CDR1 and CDR2: SEHNR, FQNEAQ (reference sequence). The CDR3 coding sequence is TGTGCCAGCAGCTCCCACGGACCTCTGCAGGGAATCGGTCAGCCCCAGCATTTT. Encoded protein: CASSSHGPLQGIGQPQHF.

V is TRBV18 and J is TRBJ2-7; D is tentatively TRBD1 or TRBD2 (5 bases each). This CDR3 region has 16 residues. Germline V gene sequence: CDR1 KGHSH, CDR2 LQKENI. The V end lost 5 bases, the J end lost 2 bases, and 19 bases lay between the germline ends. The CDR3 protein is CASSEVGAGSPYEQYF. The CDR3 DNA reads TGTGCCAGCTCAGAGGTCGGGGCAGGGAGCCCCTACGAGCAGTACTTC.

CDR3 DNA: TGTGCCAGCAGCTCCCTCCGGACAGGGAAAGGGGAGCAGTACTTC. Protein product: CASSSLRTGKGEQYF. The chain combines TRBV6-6 with TRBJ2-7, with 8 bases lining up with TRBD1. Germline lookup yields CDR1 MNHNY and CDR2 SVGAGI (reference sequence). V was pared by 6 bases and J by 7 bases, with 14 bases of the junction left unmatched. This CDR3 is 15 amino acids long.

The V call is TRBV6-6, the J call TRBJ1-6; D is unclear. V dropped 7 bases and J dropped 7 bases, with 14 bases sitting between them. From germline, CDR1 is MNHNY and CDR2 SVGAGI (reference sequence). This CDR3 contains 14 residues. CDR3: CASNPDGGNSPLHF. CDR3 nucleotide sequence: TGTGCCAGCAATCCGGACGGAGGGAATTCACCCCTCCACTTT.

The chain uses TRBV9 and TRBJ2-4, with D maybe TRBD2 (5 bases). V was shortened by 3 bases and J by 1 base, with 17 bases between the two germline ends. This CDR3 comprises 17 residues. Looked up from germline, CDR1 is SGDLS and CDR2 is YYNGEE. The CDR3 loop is CASSDPSEVGAKNIQYF. Here the CDR3 DNA reads TGTGCCAGCAGCGACCCATCGGAGGTGGGGGCCAAAAACATTCAGTACTTC.

For this clone: Different DNA sequences within this sample yield the same CDR3. The chain couples TRBV5-8 to TRBJ2-7; D gene ambiguous. The V end lost 0 bases, the J end lost 0 bases, and 7 bases lay between the germline ends. The length of the CDR3 is 14 residues. Germline V gene lookup returns CDR1 SGHTS and CDR2 YDEGEE. This CDR3 reads CASSLGGSSYEQYF. CDR3 coding DNA: TGTGCCAGCAGCTTGGGAGGTAGCTCCTACGAGCAGTACTTC.

The rearrangement joins TRBV12-3 or TRBV12-4 to TRBJ2-7; the D gene is possibly TRBD2 (5 bases). The germline V and J ends were trimmed by 3 bases and 6 bases, with 12 bases remaining between them. The CDR3 loop spans 13 amino acids. CDR3 sequence: CASSFGSRGEQYF. The CDR3 coding sequence is TGTGCCAGCAGTTTTGGGTCTCGGGGCGAGCAGTACTTC.

The genes are TRBV10-3 and TRBJ2-7, with 8 bases identical to TRBD1. J lost 7 bases, V lost 11 bases, and 10 bases had no gene match. Germline V gives CDR1 ENHRY, CDR2 SYGVKD. This CDR3 is built from 12 residues. CDR3 sequence: CALGQGLGEQYF. The CDR3 DNA sequence: TGTGCCCTCGGACAGGGCCTTGGGGAGCAGTACTTC.